There are a few counts of the clone carrying this TCR beta chain. The entry originates in a study of cytomegalovirus exposure and HLA in healthy donors. Use of 60 Vbeta and 13 Jbeta primers characterized the PCR. The assay was immunoSEQ multiplex PCR, and TCRdb's table has in-frame clones only and misses some. The sample lists 76,000 or so clones; around 70% were seen once. The CDR3 has 16 residues. The V gene end was trimmed by 3 bases and the J gene end by 2 bases; junction bases not matched to a gene: 10. Looked up from germline, CDR1 is SGHDT and CDR2 is YYEEEE. Sequences were obtained from PBMCs. The receptor was isolated from a middle-aged woman in good health and CMV-seropositive. The V call is TRBV5-6, the J call TRBJ2-7; TRBD2 agrees at 8 bases. CDR3 residues: CASSWNSGGRPYEQYF. CDR3 in DNA: TGTGCCAGCAGCTGGAACAGCGGCGGGAGGCCCTACGAGCAGTACTTC.